Below, 18 T cell receptor beta chains from the same sample are listed, as sequenced in a study of blood T cell repertoires in COVID-19. TCRdb keeps only in-frame clones here, not all; method: immunoSEQ multiplex PCR. This sample yields about 88,000 clones, of which approximately 92% are seen a single time; about 5% belongs to the top ten. What was sequenced was peripheral blood. These receptors were collected from a woman of 80 years or more with active COVID-19.

This chain connects TRBV5-1 to TRBJ2-7, with 12 nucleotides matching TRBD2. V dropped 4 bases and J dropped 3; count of bases not matched to a gene: 8. The CDR3 loop spans 16 amino acids. Germline V gene sequence: CDR1 SGHRS, CDR2 YFSETQ. CDR3 bases: TGCGCCAGCAGCCCAGCCCGACTAGCGGGAGACTACGAGCAGTACTTC. It translates to CASSPARLAGDYEQYF.

This chain connects TRBV28 to TRBJ2-1, with a possible D match to TRBD1 (5 bases). Trimming left V 1 base short and J 12 bases short, with 10 bases between. Germline V gene data show CDR1 as MDHEN and CDR2 as SYDVKM. The length of the CDR3 is 12 residues. DNA for the CDR3: TGTGCCAGCAGTTTATCCTGGGGCTTGCAGTTCTTC. Its protein is CASSLSWGLQFF.

This chain connects TRBV23-1 to TRBJ1-2; 12 nucleotides line up with TRBD1. TRBV23-1 is assigned to the ORF class and has an uncertain function. V lost 8 bases to trimming and J lost 7 bases; unmatched junction nucleotides: 5. The CDR3 covers 13 residues. The CDR3 region has the DNA TGCGCCAGCCCTCGGGACAGGGGGCTTGGCTACACCTTC. It codes for CASPRDRGLGYTF.

The chain links TRBV5-6 to TRBJ2-1; D not certain. This CDR3 comprises 16 residues. CDR1 is SGHDT, CDR2 YYEEEE, per germline. The V gene lost 2 bases and the J gene lost 4 bases, with 16 bases spanning the gap. The chain's CDR3 is CASSFYGSVRYNEQFF. In nucleotides, the CDR3 is TGTGCCAGCAGCTTTTACGGGTCGGTAAGATACAATGAGCAGTTCTTC.

V and J are TRBV7-2 and TRBJ1-5; weak D call: TRBD1 (6 bases). Germline-derived CDR1 and CDR2 are SGHTA and FQGNSA. The CDR3 has 16 residues. Trimming left V 6 bases short and J 3 bases short, with 18 bases between. In DNA form, the CDR3 reads TGTGCCAGCAGGAAGGGCGGGGGCCCTAACAATCAGCCCCAGCATTTT. It codes for CASRKGGGPNNQPQHF.

The gene calls are TRBV4-2 and TRBJ2-7; TRBD1 matches at 7 bases. There are 15 residues in the CDR3. The trim removed 0 bases at V and 3 bases at J, leaving 5 bases unmatched. Germline CDR1 and CDR2: LGHNA and YNFKEQ. In DNA, the CDR3 is TGTGCCAGCAGCCAAGATCTACAGGGGTTCTACGAGCAGTACTTC. As protein: CASSQDLQGFYEQYF.

The genes are TRBV10-1 and TRBJ2-1; D possibly corresponds to TRBD1 (5 bases). Between the trimmed V and J ends, which lost 6 bases and 9 bases, there was a span of 15 bases. Germline V gene sequence: CDR1 WNHNN, CDR2 SYGVQD (reference sequence). The CDR3 spans 13 residues. The CDR3 sequence: CASRIRVKGEQFF. The CDR3 nucleotides read TGCGCCAGCAGAATCAGGGTGAAGGGTGAGCAGTTCTTC.

This clone was found once. This chain joins TRBV5-1 and TRBJ1-4; D is uncertain. This CDR3 contains 12 residues. Germline assignment: CDR1 SGHRS and CDR2 YFSETQ. Trimming took 2 bases from V and 8 from J, leaving 7 bases between them. In DNA, the CDR3 is TGCGCCAGCAGCTTCGAGAGGGAAAAACTGTTTTTT. This sequence encodes CASSFEREKLFF. The whole variable domain, remainder taken from reference TRBV5-1 and TRBJ1-4, is KAGVTQTPRYLIKTRGQQVTLSCSPISGHRSVSWYQQTPGQGLQFLFEYFSETQRNKGNFPGRFSGRQFSNSRSEMNVSTLELGDSALYLCASSFEREKLFFGSGTQLSVL.

The chain recombines TRBV7-3 with TRBJ2-1; 10 bases align to TRBD2. The CDR3 covers 16 residues. After removal of 0 bases from V and 3 bases from J, the junction contained 2 bases not matched to a gene. Germline CDR1 SGHTA, CDR2 FQGTGA. This CDR3 reads CASSLTSGRVYNEQFF. The CDR3 region has the DNA TGTGCCAGCAGCTTAACGAGCGGGAGGGTCTACAATGAGCAGTTCTTC. Full variable domain (outside the CDR3, taken from reference TRBV7-3 and TRBJ2-1): GAGVSQTPSNKVTEKGKYVELRCDPISGHTALYWYRQSLGQGPEFLIYFQGTGAADDSGLPNDRFFAVRPEGSVSTLKIQRTERGDSAVYLCASSLTSGRVYNEQFFGPGTRLTVL.

This sequence joins TRBV5-4 and TRBJ2-1; maybe TRBD2 (5 bases). V was pared by 4 bases and J by 0 bases, with 11 bases between. The CDR3 totals 15 residues. From germline, CDR1 is SGHNT and CDR2 YYREEE (reference sequence). The CDR3 sequence is CASSVGDGSYNEQFF. CDR3 sequence (DNA): TGTGCCAGCAGCGTGGGAGATGGCTCCTACAATGAGCAGTTCTTC.

The V call is TRBV12-3 or TRBV12-4, the J call TRBJ2-7, with TRBD1 matching over 9 bases. V shed 5 bases, J shed 3 bases, and the junction held 2 bases outside the gene matches. There are 13 residues in the CDR3. CDR3 in amino acids: CASSRQGGYEQYF. The CDR3 bases are TGTGCCAGCAGTAGACAGGGGGGCTACGAGCAGTACTTC.

This chain uses TRBV4-1 with TRBJ2-7; 9 bases agree with TRBD2. The V gene end was trimmed by 1 base and the J gene end by 4 bases; junction bases not matched to a gene: 11. The CDR3 length is 17 residues. The germline V gene has CDR1 MGHRA and CDR2 YSYEKL. The CDR3, as DNA: TGCGCCAGCAGCCAAGGACCACTAGCGGGCCCTGGGTACGAGCAGTACTTC. Its protein product is CASSQGPLAGPGYEQYF.

This sequence joins TRBV6-2 or TRBV6-3 and TRBJ1-5, with TRBD1 identical over 8 bases. The CDR3 extends over 15 amino acids. The ends lost 6 bases at V and 9 bases at J; junction bases unmatched: 13. Germline CDR1 is MNHEY and CDR2 is SVGEGT. The CDR3, as DNA: TGTGCCAGCAGCCCGGGACAGGTCACAGCCGCGCCCCAGCATTTT. Translated: CASSPGQVTAAPQHF.

This chain joins TRBV19 and TRBJ1-1, with 12 bases lining up with TRBD1. The CDR3 runs to 14 residues. Germline V gene sequence: CDR1 LNHDA, CDR2 SQIVND (reference sequence). The V gene end was trimmed by 5 bases and the J gene end by 7 bases; junction bases not matched to a gene: 5. The CDR3 nucleotides are TGTGCCAGTAGTCCGGGACAGGGGGCAATTGAAGCTTTCTTT. Amino acids: CASSPGQGAIEAFF.

This clone came up once. The gene calls are TRBV6-5 and TRBJ2-3; TRBD1 matches at 8 bases. Germline V CDR1 and CDR2: MNHEY, SVGAGI. This CDR3 region has 15 residues. With V trimmed by 2 bases and J by 7 bases, 8 bases remained unmatched. In DNA, the CDR3 is TGTGCCAGCAGTTACCCTGGACAGGGTCGAAATACGCAGTATTTT. Its translation: CASSYPGQGRNTQYF.

The rearrangement links TRBV7-9 to TRBJ2-3; TRBD2 matches 7 bases. Germline CDR1 reads SEHNR; CDR2 reads FQNEAQ (reference sequence). The junction had 14 bases not matched to a gene; V was cut back by 1 base and J by 7 bases. This CDR3 has 17 residues. The CDR3 region is CASSLDNAGDRSNTQYF. The CDR3 DNA follows: TGTGCCAGCAGCTTAGACAACGCGGGAGATCGGTCAAATACGCAGTATTTT.

This chain uses TRBV27 with TRBJ2-3, with D unresolved. CDR1 MNHEY and CDR2 SMNVEV come from the germline V gene (reference sequence). The CDR3 runs 12 residues. V was trimmed by 4 bases and J by 6 bases, leaving 8 bases between them. For the CDR3, the DNA is TGTGCCAGCAGTTCCGCAGGTGATACGCAGTATTTT. This codes for CASSSAGDTQYF.

J is TRBJ2-5 and V is TRBV28; 11 bases agree with TRBD2. The CDR3 consists of 17 residues. V lost 6 bases and J lost 2; bases outside the gene matches: 11. The germline gives CDR1 MDHEN, CDR2 SYDVKM. The CDR3, as DNA: TGTGCCAGCAGAGGGGCTAGCGGGAGGCCGGGGCAAGAGACCCAGTACTTC. As protein: CASRGASGRPGQETQYF.